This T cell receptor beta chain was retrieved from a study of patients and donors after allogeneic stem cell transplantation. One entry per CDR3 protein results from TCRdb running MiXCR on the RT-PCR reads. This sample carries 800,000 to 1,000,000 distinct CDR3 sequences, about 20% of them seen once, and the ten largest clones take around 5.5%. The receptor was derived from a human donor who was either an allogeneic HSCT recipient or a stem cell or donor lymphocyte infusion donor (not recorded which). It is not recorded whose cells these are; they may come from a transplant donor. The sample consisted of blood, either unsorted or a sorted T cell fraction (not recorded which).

This chain's CDR3 is CASSQDLREQFF. The CDR3 region has the DNA TGCGCCAGCAGCCAAGATTTGCGGGAGCAGTTCTTC. The chain combines TRBV4-1 with TRBJ2-1; no definite D call. Germline-derived CDR1 and CDR2 are MGHRA and YSYEKL. The V end lost 0 bases, the J end lost 10 bases, and 7 bases lay between the germline ends. The CDR3 has 12 amino acids.